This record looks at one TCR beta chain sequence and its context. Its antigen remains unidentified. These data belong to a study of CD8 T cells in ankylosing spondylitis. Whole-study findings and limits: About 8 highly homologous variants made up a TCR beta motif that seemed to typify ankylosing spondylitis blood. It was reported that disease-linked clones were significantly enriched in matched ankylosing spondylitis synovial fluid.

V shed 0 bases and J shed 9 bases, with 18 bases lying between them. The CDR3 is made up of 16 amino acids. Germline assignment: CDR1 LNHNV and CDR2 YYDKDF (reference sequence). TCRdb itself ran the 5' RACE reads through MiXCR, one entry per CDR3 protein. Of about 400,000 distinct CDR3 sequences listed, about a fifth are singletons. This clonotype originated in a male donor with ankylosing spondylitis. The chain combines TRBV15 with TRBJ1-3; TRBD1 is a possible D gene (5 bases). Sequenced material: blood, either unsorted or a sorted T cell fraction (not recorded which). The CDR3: CATSRDPRGYGGTIYF. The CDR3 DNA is TGTGCCACCAGCAGAGATCCAAGGGGATACGGTGGCACCATATATTTT.